One sample yielded the 32 T cell receptor beta chains listed below, sequenced in a study of vaccination and CD4 T cells after COVID-19. Regarding treatment: roughly 11-day PBMC culture with coronavirus spike peptide pools or control peptides (ViraFEST assay). These TCRs are of unknown antigen specificity. The assay that was used to sequence DNA from cultured CD4+ T cells was the Oncomine TCR Beta short-read assay. TCRdb reprocessed the PCR reads via MiXCR and lists one record per CDR3 protein. This table has some 20,000 distinct CDR3 sequences, 40% to 50% appearing once. The sample consisted of cultured CD4+ T cells from blood. The receptors were gathered from a human donor with COVID-19.

This clonotype was seen a handful of times. The chain has TRBV24-1 and TRBJ2-5, with no clear D. CDR1 is KGHDR and CDR2 is SFDVKD in the germline V gene. The V end was cut by 0 bases, the J end by 4 bases, with 8 bases between. The CDR3 is 14 residues long. The CDR3 protein is CATSDLRVGETQYF. For the CDR3, the DNA is TGTGCCACCAGTGATTTGAGGGTGGGAGAGACCCAGTACTTC.

The CDR3 DNA is TGTGCCAGCAGTTTACGCACAGATACGCAGTATTTT. This translates into CASSLRTDTQYF. The chain uses TRBV28 and TRBJ2-3, with unresolved D. Germline lookup yields CDR1 MDHEN and CDR2 SYDVKM. V was clipped by 2 bases and J by 1 base, with 1 base between them. This CDR3 has 12 residues.

The V and J genes are TRBV4-2 and TRBJ2-3; D is uncertain. The CDR3 is 16 amino acids. Per germline, CDR1 LGHNA and CDR2 YNFKEQ. V was trimmed by 3 bases and J by 4 bases, leaving 17 bases between them. CDR3 nucleotides: TGTGCCAGCAGCCAGCTCATGGGGTCGCTCGCAGATACGCAGTATTTT. Translated: CASSQLMGSLADTQYF.

The rearrangement uses TRBV3-1 and TRBJ2-7; D might be TRBD2 (5 bases). Germline V lookup: CDR1 LGHDT, CDR2 YNNKEL (reference sequence). This CDR3 region has 13 residues. V lost 4 bases, J lost 7 bases, and 14 bases lay in between. The CDR3 is CASSPEVGWEQYF. The CDR3 DNA reads as TGTGCCAGCAGCCCGGAGGTCGGGTGGGAGCAGTACTTC.

A few counts support this clonotype. The chain links TRBV24-1 to TRBJ2-3; D uncertain. From germline, CDR1 is KGHDR and CDR2 SFDVKD. The CDR3 covers 12 residues. The V and J ends lost 0 bases and 6 bases respectively, with 3 bases between them. The CDR3 loop is CATSDLRDTQYF. CDR3 bases: TGTGCCACCAGTGATTTGCGCGATACGCAGTATTTT.

The genes are TRBV10-2 and TRBJ1-1, with D possibly matching TRBD1 (5 bases). Between the trimmed V and J ends, which lost 7 bases and 0 bases, there was a span of 9 bases. Germline V gene sequence: CDR1 WSHSY, CDR2 SAAADI. The CDR3 extends over 13 amino acids. The CDR3 region has the DNA TGCGCCAGCATCGCGGGGGTGAACACTGAAGCTTTCTTT. Its translation is CASIAGVNTEAFF.

The V and J genes are TRBV12-3 or TRBV12-4 and TRBJ2-2; 7 bases line up with TRBD1. The CDR3 is 15 residues long. The V segment lost 7 bases and the J segment 2 bases; nucleotides outside the gene matches: 7. The CDR3 loop reads CASKGAGLNTGELFF. In DNA, the CDR3 is TGTGCCAGCAAGGGGGCGGGTCTTAACACCGGGGAGCTGTTTTTT.

This clonotype has only a few counts. The V and J genes are TRBV30 and TRBJ1-5, with D hard to call. This CDR3 has 13 amino acids. Trimming removed 1 base from V and 7 bases from J, with 11 bases in between. Germline CDR1 GTSNPN, CDR2 SVGIG (reference sequence). The CDR3 DNA follows: TGTGCCTGGAGTGGTGAAGGACGACAGCCCCAGCATTTT. Translating it yields CAWSGEGRQPQHF.

There are a few counts of this clonotype. The rearrangement uses TRBV11-2 and TRBJ2-7; D is perhaps TRBD2 (7 bases). This CDR3 is built from 16 residues. Germline V gene data show CDR1 as SGHAT and CDR2 as FQNNGV. V lost 3 bases, J lost 0 bases, and 15 bases lay in between. CDR3 in amino acids: CASSFLRGRSSYEQYF. CDR3 DNA sequence: TGTGCCAGCAGCTTCCTGCGGGGGCGGAGCTCCTACGAGCAGTACTTC.

This clonotype was picked up a small number of times. J is TRBJ1-2 and V is TRBV5-6; D is unclear. V was shortened by 7 bases and J by 7 bases, with 11 bases between the two germline ends. Germline CDR1 is SGHDT and CDR2 is YYEEEE. The CDR3 spans 11 residues. CDR3 region: CASSAGFGYTF. The CDR3 bases are TGTGCCAGCTCGGCAGGTTTTGGCTACACCTTC. Full variable domain (missing parts from reference TRBV5-6 and TRBJ1-2): DAGVTQSPTHLIKTRGQQVTLRCSPKSGHDTVSWYQQALGQGPQFIFQYYEEEERQRGNFPDRFSGHQFPNYSSELNVNALLLGDSALYLCASSAGFGYTFGSGTRLTVV.

The gene calls are TRBV7-3 and TRBJ2-3, with 7 bases that match TRBD2. J was trimmed by 1 base and V by 6 bases; bases with no gene match: 16. This CDR3 comprises 18 residues. The germline V gene has CDR1 SGHTA and CDR2 FQGTGA. CDR3 in amino acids: CASSYGPSGTLGTDTQYF. CDR3 in DNA: TGTGCCAGCAGTTATGGGCCTAGCGGAACGCTTGGCACAGATACGCAGTATTTT. Looking up the rest from reference TRBV7-3 and TRBJ2-3 gives the full variable domain: GAGVSQTPSNKVTEKGKYVELRCDPISGHTALYWYRQSLGQGPEFLIYFQGTGAADDSGLPNDRFFAVRPEGSVSTLKIQRTERGDSAVYLCASSYGPSGTLGTDTQYFGPGTRLTVL.

There are a few counts of this clonotype. This chain uses TRBV6-2 or TRBV6-3 with TRBJ1-2; TRBD1 matches at 9 bases. The CDR3 is 15 amino acids. With 0 bases clipped from V and 6 bases from J, the junction kept 5 bases outside the gene matches. Germline CDR1 is MNHEY and CDR2 is SVGEGT. This chain's CDR3 is CASSYSRTGANGYTF. For the CDR3, the DNA is TGTGCCAGCAGTTACTCGAGGACAGGGGCGAATGGCTACACCTTC.

The chain carries TRBV5-4 and TRBJ1-1; no reliable D call. The CDR3 contains 14 residues. Per germline, CDR1 SGHNT and CDR2 YYREEE (reference sequence). Trimming pared 3 bases from V and 4 bases from J, leaving 13 bases between. The CDR3 region has the DNA TGTGCCAGCAGCTACGCGGGGATATCCACTGAAGCTTTCTTT. Translated, it gives CASSYAGISTEAFF.

The genes are TRBV11-2 and TRBJ2-5, with D perhaps matching TRBD2 (5 bases). Trimming took 1 base from V and 3 from J, leaving 9 bases between them. CDR3 length equals 14 residues. Germline V gene sequence: CDR1 SGHAT, CDR2 FQNNGV. The DNA for the CDR3 is TGTGCCAGCAGCTTAGGTGGGGAGAAAGAGACCCAGTACTTC. It specifies CASSLGGEKETQYF.

This chain uses TRBV6-2 or TRBV6-3 with TRBJ1-5; 7 nucleotides match TRBD1. This CDR3 has 14 residues. Germline CDR1 MNHEY, CDR2 SVGEGT. The trim removed 4 bases at V and 6 bases at J, leaving 6 bases unmatched. In nucleotides, the CDR3 is TGTGCCAGCAGTTGGACAGGTTCGACTCAGCCCCAGCATTTT. It specifies CASSWTGSTQPQHF.

V usage is TRBV7-9 and J usage is TRBJ2-7, with TRBD2 identical over 8 bases. J lost 9 bases, V lost 1 base, and 8 bases had no gene match. The germline V gene has CDR1 SEHNR and CDR2 FQNEAQ (reference sequence). This CDR3 has 14 amino acids. CDR3 sequence: CASSLERTSLAQYF. The CDR3 nucleotides are TGTGCCAGCAGCTTAGAAAGGACTAGCCTTGCGCAGTACTTC.

The table lists this clonotype with a few counts. The chain combines TRBV12-3 or TRBV12-4 with TRBJ2-3, with D hard to call. The CDR3 contains 11 residues. Deletions cut 7 bases from V and 9 bases from J, with 11 bases between. CDR3 bases: TGTGCCAGCAATCAAATGGGGACGCAGTATTTT. As protein: CASNQMGTQYF.

The rearrangement joins TRBV24-1 to TRBJ2-3, with no clear D. Germline V gives CDR1 KGHDR, CDR2 SFDVKD. V shed 3 bases and J shed 2 bases, with 5 bases lying between them. The CDR3 covers 13 residues. CDR3 region: CATSDTFTDTQYF. CDR3 nucleotide sequence: TGTGCCACCAGTGATACTTTCACAGATACGCAGTATTTT.

J is TRBJ1-6 and V is TRBV10-3, with a possible D match to TRBD1 (5 bases). Trimming stripped 6 bases from V and 0 bases from J, with 18 bases between. This CDR3 contains 18 residues. Germline CDR1 ENHRY, CDR2 SYGVKD. CDR3 residues: CAISPGTPLSSYNSPLHF. The CDR3 DNA sequence: TGTGCCATCAGCCCAGGGACCCCTTTAAGCTCCTATAATTCACCCCTCCACTTT.

A word on this clonotype: A read error may produce the germline difference seen at one junction end. This chain uses TRBV6-5 with TRBJ2-1; 7 bases agree with TRBD2. The V gene's germline CDR1 is MNHEY and CDR2 SVGAGI. The CDR3 is 16 residues long. The CDR3 sequence is CAGSYTPGRGYNEQFF. CDR3 nucleotide sequence: TGTGCCGGCAGTTACACCCCTGGGCGGGGGTACAATGAGCAGTTCTTC.

This clonotype appeared a few times. This rearrangement joins TRBV19 to TRBJ2-6; TRBD1 agrees at 10 bases. The germline gives CDR1 LNHDA, CDR2 SQIVND (reference sequence). The CDR3 loop spans 17 amino acids. The trim removed 3 bases at V and 2 bases at J, leaving 4 bases unmatched. The CDR3 loop is CASSIGQGGAGANVLTF. The CDR3, as DNA: TGTGCCAGTAGTATCGGACAGGGGGGCGCTGGGGCCAACGTCCTGACTTTC.

This clonotype was seen a few times. The chain recombines TRBV30 with TRBJ1-2; no reliable D call. Germline V lookup: CDR1 GTSNPN, CDR2 SVGIG (reference sequence). The ends were cut back, 4 bases at V and 8 bases at J, with 14 bases in the middle. The CDR3 runs to 12 residues. The DNA for the CDR3 is TGTGCCTGGACCGGTTCAATTTGGGGCTACACCTTC. This gives the protein CAWTGSIWGYTF.

This chain links TRBV6-2 or TRBV6-3 with TRBJ2-1, with 7 bases identical to TRBD1. Germline-derived CDR1 and CDR2 are MNHEY and SVGEGT. There are 15 residues in the CDR3. The V gene end was trimmed by 6 bases and the J gene end by 4 bases; junction bases not matched to a gene: 9. The CDR3 is CASRHYRGKYNEQFF. The CDR3 coding sequence is TGTGCCAGCAGGCATTACAGGGGAAAGTACAATGAGCAGTTCTTC.

The genes are TRBV20-1 and TRBJ2-5, with a weak D call TRBD2 (7 bases). CDR1 and CDR2 from the germline V gene are DFQATT and SNEGSKA (reference sequence). This CDR3 is 13 amino acids long. V was shortened by 6 bases and J by 1 base, with 12 bases between the two germline ends. CDR3 sequence: CSAPRGAQETQYF. The CDR3 bases are TGCAGTGCACCCCGGGGGGCCCAAGAGACCCAGTACTTC.

This clonotype was seen just once. The CDR3 bases are TGTGCCTGGAGTAGGGACTGGGGGCAGTATTTT. Amino acid sequence: CAWSRDWGQYF. This rearrangement joins TRBV30 to TRBJ2-3, with D maybe TRBD2 (6 bases). Germline lookup yields CDR1 GTSNPN and CDR2 SVGIG (reference sequence). This CDR3 is built from 11 residues. Trimming removed 2 bases from V and 11 bases from J, with 11 bases in between.

Only a few counts were recorded for this clonotype. The chain couples TRBV15 to TRBJ2-4; D possibly uses TRBD1 or TRBD2 (5 bases each). V was clipped by 4 bases and J by 0 bases, with 19 bases between them. Germline CDR1 and CDR2: LNHNV and YYDKDF (reference sequence). The CDR3 runs 18 residues. In DNA form, the CDR3 reads TGTGCCACCAGCAATACCGGGACGAATTCACTAGCCAAAAACATTCAGTACTTC. Protein product: CATSNTGTNSLAKNIQYF.

The rearrangement links TRBV28 to TRBJ1-2, with D perhaps matching TRBD1 (5 bases). This CDR3 has 13 amino acids. Germline V gene lookup returns CDR1 MDHEN and CDR2 SYDVKM. V was clipped by 5 bases and J by 2 bases, with 9 bases between them. In nucleotides, the CDR3 is TGTGCCAGCAGTCGACAGTCCAACTATGGCTACACCTTC. It codes for CASSRQSNYGYTF.

The chain couples TRBV2 to TRBJ2-7; 8 bases align to TRBD1. The CDR3 contains 14 residues. The V segment lost 4 bases and the J segment 0 bases; nucleotides outside the gene matches: 2. CDR1 and CDR2 from the germline V gene are SNHLY and FYNNEI. The CDR3 DNA follows: TGTGCCAGCAGTGCCAGGGGGCACTCCTACGAGCAGTACTTC. Its protein is CASSARGHSYEQYF.

This clonotype is categorized as medium-sized. This chain connects TRBV20-1 to TRBJ1-1; D perhaps matches TRBD1 (5 bases). The germline V and J ends were trimmed by 4 bases and 0 bases, with 9 bases remaining between them. CDR1 and CDR2 (germline): DFQATT, SNEGSKA (reference sequence). This CDR3 has 13 residues. Here the CDR3 reads CSAIGHMNTEAFF. The CDR3 DNA reads TGCAGTGCTATTGGACATATGAACACTGAAGCTTTCTTT.

The gene calls are TRBV6-1 and TRBJ1-2; D may be TRBD1 (6 bases). The CDR3 has 19 residues. Germline V gene lookup returns CDR1 MNHNS and CDR2 SASEGT. V lost 0 bases and J 5 bases, leaving 25 bases between the germline ends. CDR3 sequence reads: CASSEALQRGNLGGYGYTF. The CDR3 DNA sequence: TGTGCCAGCAGTGAAGCGCTTCAAAGGGGTAACCTAGGGGGATATGGCTACACCTTC.

The chain has TRBV6-1 and TRBJ2-7; 10 bases are a match to TRBD1. Looked up from germline, CDR1 is MNHNS and CDR2 is SASEGT. The CDR3 runs to 13 residues. V lost 2 bases, J lost 12 bases, and 7 bases stayed unmatched. For the CDR3, the DNA is TGTGCCAGCAGTGAAAAGTTAGGGACAGGGGTGTACTTC. The encoded protein is CASSEKLGTGVYF.

This clonotype was observed a few times. V is TRBV7-2 and J is TRBJ2-3; 8 positions match TRBD1. This CDR3 is built from 16 residues. Germline values: CDR1 SGHTA, CDR2 FQGNSA. V gave up 5 bases and J gave up 3 bases; unmatched junction bases: 10. The CDR3, as DNA: TGTGCCAGCAGCGCCTCTGGACAGGGCGGAACAGATACGCAGTATTTT. The encoded protein is CASSASGQGGTDTQYF.